One and the same sample provided the 8 T cell receptor beta chains below, sequenced in a study of shared clonotypes between healthy human individuals. The table came from immunoSEQ multiplex PCR; TCRdb's copy has only in-frame clones and leaves some out. The data contain roughly 500,000 clones, around 80% of them singletons. The sample taken for sequencing was PBMCs. These receptors were taken from a middle-aged woman in good health. Some clones in this sample may be carry-over from other donors' samples.

This chain's CDR3 is CASSSALGTGGTGELFF. In nucleotides, the CDR3 is TGTGCCAGCAGCTCGGCTCTCGGGACAGGGGGCACCGGGGAGCTGTTTTTT. This chain links TRBV5-6 with TRBJ2-2, with TRBD1 matching over 11 bases. Germline CDR1 and CDR2: SGHDT and YYEEEE. V lost 3 bases and J lost 4; bases outside the gene matches: 8. There are 17 residues in the CDR3. The variable domain in full, with the rest retrieved from reference TRBV5-6 and TRBJ2-2, is DAGVTQSPTHLIKTRGQQVTLRCSPKSGHDTVSWYQQALGQGPQFIFQYYEEEERQRGNFPDRFSGHQFPNYSSELNVNALLLGDSALYLCASSSALGTGGTGELFFGEGSRLTVL.

V and J are TRBV7-8 and TRBJ2-2, with D uncertain. V lost 5 bases and J lost 10, with 8 bases in between. This CDR3 is built from 11 residues. Germline CDR1 and CDR2: SGHVS and FQNEAQ. CDR3 region: CASSLWAELFF. The DNA for the CDR3 is TGTGCCAGCAGCCTCTGGGCGGAGCTGTTTTTT. Combining the CDR3 with reference TRBV7-8 and TRBJ2-2 gives the whole variable domain GAGVSQSPRYKVAKRGQDVALRCDPISGHVSLFWYQQALGQGPEFLTYFQNEAQLDKSGLPSDRFFAERPEGSVSTLKIQRTQQEDSAVYLCASSLWAELFFGEGSRLTVL.

The V gene is TRBV28, the J gene TRBJ1-2, with D possibly TRBD1 on 6 matching bases. Germline CDR1 and CDR2: MDHEN and SYDVKM. Between the trimmed V and J ends, which lost 3 bases and 8 bases, there was a span of 10 bases. The CDR3 length is 12 residues. In DNA form, the CDR3 reads TGTGCCAGCAGTTTCTCTGACAGGGGCTACACCTTC. Amino acids: CASSFSDRGYTF.

The chain has TRBV6-6 and TRBJ2-7; no firm D call. In germline, CDR1 is MNHNY, CDR2 SVGAGI (reference sequence). This CDR3 spans 12 amino acids. V was cut by 6 bases and J by 2 bases, with 8 bases left in between. In DNA, the CDR3 is TGTGCCAGCAGGTTTGGGGCCTACGAGCAGTACTTC. This sequence encodes CASRFGAYEQYF.

The table lists this clone with a count of one. Additional DNA sequences in this sample encode the identical CDR3. The rearrangement joins TRBV5-4 to TRBJ2-7; 7 bases map to TRBD1. CDR1 SGHNT and CDR2 YYREEE come from the germline V gene (reference sequence). CDR3 length: 15 amino acids. The V and J ends lost 4 bases and 0 bases, in that order; junction bases with no gene match: 7. CDR3 coding DNA: TGTGCCAGCAGCCGACAGGGTCCAAGCTCCTACGAGCAGTACTTC. Protein product: CASSRQGPSSYEQYF.

This chain joins TRBV7-3 and TRBJ1-1; 7 positions match TRBD1. The CDR3 runs 16 residues. CDR1 is SGHTA, CDR2 FQGTGA, per germline. With V trimmed by 4 bases and J by 3 bases, 11 bases remained unmatched. The CDR3 nucleotides read TGTGCCAGCAGCTCCCACAGGGGTGGGCCGGACACTGAAGCTTTCTTT. The encoded protein is CASSSHRGGPDTEAFF.

This clone was picked up one time. J is TRBJ2-5 and V is TRBV9, with TRBD1 identical over 10 bases. CDR3 length: 16 amino acids. In germline, CDR1 is SGDLS, CDR2 YYNGEE. The junction had 8 bases not matched to a gene; V was cut back by 4 bases and J by 2 bases. CDR3: CASSQDLDRGQETQYF. DNA for the CDR3: TGTGCCAGCAGCCAAGATCTGGACAGGGGGCAAGAGACCCAGTACTTC.

The table lists this clone with a few counts. V gene TRBV6-6 combines with J gene TRBJ1-5; 7 nucleotides agree with TRBD1. The junction had 9 bases not matched to a gene; V was cut back by 6 bases and J by 4 bases. The CDR3 is made up of 15 amino acids. Germline V lookup: CDR1 MNHNY, CDR2 SVGAGI (reference sequence). The CDR3 DNA is TGTGCCAGCAGCCCCGGGACAGTTGGGAATCAGCCCCAGCATTTT. Protein: CASSPGTVGNQPQHF.